Listed below are T cell receptor beta chains from one sample, sequenced in a study of T cell responses to AZD1222 COVID-19 vaccine. Clones were read by immunoSEQ multiplex PCR, and TCRdb kept only the in-frame ones, dropping some. The sample consists of some 120,000 clones, around 85% of them appearing once. The sample was peripheral blood, taken on day 0 of MenACWY control vaccination. These receptor sequences come from an adult in good health. Both conserved end residues are part of each CDR3. The D gene is left open where the match is weak. The listing skips clone size in some rows; elsewhere it reads once, few, many or a size class.

>TRBV19|TRBD1|-|TRBJ1-4
TGTGCCTCACAGGACAGGGGAACAACTAATGAAAAACTGTTTTTT
CASQDRGTTNEKLFF
>TRBV28|-|-|TRBJ1-6
TGTGCCAGCAGTTTACCATACATTAGCCTCCACTTT
CASSLPYISLHF
>TRBV9|-|few|TRBJ2-5
TGTGCCAGCAGTGGGGACGGACAAGAGACCCAGTACTTC
CASSGDGQETQYF
>TRBV28|-|-|TRBJ1-4
TGTGCCAGCAGTTTTACTAGGGGCCCCTTGAATGAAAAACTGTTTTTT
CASSFTRGPLNEKLFF
>TRBV5-8|-|-|TRBJ1-4
TGTGCCAGCAGCTTGGGAAACAGGCCGAATGAAAAACTGTTTTTT
CASSLGNRPNEKLFF
>TRBV6-2/TRBV6-3|-|-|TRBJ2-2
TGTGCCAGCAGTTACTCGAAGCGGTACACCGGGGAGCTGTTTTTT
CASSYSKRYTGELFF
>TRBV5-3|-|-|TRBJ1-3
TGTGCCAGAAGCTTGGATCAGAGCTCTGGAAACACCATATATTTT
CARSLDQSSGNTIYF
>TRBV5-6|-|-|TRBJ1-6
TGTGCCAGCAGCACCTGGATAGTCCTTAATTCACCCCTCCACTTT
CASSTWIVLNSPLHF
>TRBV5-1|TRBD2|once|TRBJ2-3
TGCGCCAGCAGCTTGGGGACGACTAGCGGGGGGAGGTCAGATACGCAGTATTTT
CASSLGTTSGGRSDTQYF
>TRBV5-1|TRBD1|few|TRBJ1-4
TGCGCCAGCAGTGATTACAGGGGAGAAAAACTGTTTTTT
CASSDYRGEKLFF
>TRBV7-2|-|once|TRBJ2-1
TGTGCCAGCAGCTTAGCCCGAGGATCAGGGGTTGAGCAGTTCTTC
CASSLARGSGVEQFF
>TRBV6-2/TRBV6-3|TRBD2|-|TRBJ2-7
TGTGCCAGCAGTTACCCACCCCGGGGAGGGACCGACGAGCAGTACTTC
CASSYPPRGGTDEQYF
>TRBV3-1/TRBV3-2|TRBD1|-|TRBJ1-2
TGTGCCAGCAGATCCCAGGGGGGGACGGGCTACACCTTC
CASRSQGGTGYTF
>TRBV5-6|-|-|TRBJ2-7
TGTGCCAGCAGCCCTAGGGTAAGAGGAGGCCGACAACAGTACTTC
CASSPRVRGGRQQYF
>TRBV9|TRBD2|once|TRBJ2-3
TGTGCCAGCAGCGTAGATTTGCGGGGGGAGGCGGGGAGCACAGATACGCAGTATTTT
CASSVDLRGEAGSTDTQYF
>TRBV7-8|-|-|TRBJ2-3
TGTGCCAGCAGCTCCATGCAGGGGTACACAGATACGCAGTATTTT
CASSSMQGYTDTQYF
>TRBV6-5|-|-|TRBJ2-1
TGTGCCAGCAAGGTGTACAGGACTAACAATGAGCAGTTCTTC
CASKVYRTNNEQFF
>TRBV5-1|-|-|TRBJ2-1
TGCGCCAGCAGTGGGTCGGACAGCGCCTACAATGAGCAGTTCTTC
CASSGSDSAYNEQFF
>TRBV7-9|TRBD2|-|TRBJ2-5
TGTGCCAGCAGCTTAGTAGCGGGGGGCTCGAGCAAAGAGACCCAGTACTTC
CASSLVAGGSSKETQYF
>TRBV5-5|TRBD1|few|TRBJ1-2
TGTGCCAGCAGCCAGCAGACAGGGGCGAACTATGGCTACACCTTC
CASSQQTGANYGYTF
>TRBV2|TRBD2|once|TRBJ2-1
TGTGCCAGCAGTGCTGTCTCGCGGGGGGATTACAATGAGCAGTTCTTC
CASSAVSRGDYNEQFF